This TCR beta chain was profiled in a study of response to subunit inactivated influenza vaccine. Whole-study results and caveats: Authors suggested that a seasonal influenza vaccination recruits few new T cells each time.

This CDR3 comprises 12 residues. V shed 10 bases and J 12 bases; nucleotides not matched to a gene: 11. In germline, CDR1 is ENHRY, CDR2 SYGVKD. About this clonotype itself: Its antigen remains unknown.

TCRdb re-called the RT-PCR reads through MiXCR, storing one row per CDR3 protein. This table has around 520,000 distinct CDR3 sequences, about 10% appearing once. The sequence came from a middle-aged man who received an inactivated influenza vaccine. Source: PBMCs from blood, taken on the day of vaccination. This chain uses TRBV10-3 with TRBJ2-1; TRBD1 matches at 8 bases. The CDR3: CATGQAADRQFF. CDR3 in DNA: TGTGCCACGGGACAGGCGGCAGATAGGCAGTTCTTC.